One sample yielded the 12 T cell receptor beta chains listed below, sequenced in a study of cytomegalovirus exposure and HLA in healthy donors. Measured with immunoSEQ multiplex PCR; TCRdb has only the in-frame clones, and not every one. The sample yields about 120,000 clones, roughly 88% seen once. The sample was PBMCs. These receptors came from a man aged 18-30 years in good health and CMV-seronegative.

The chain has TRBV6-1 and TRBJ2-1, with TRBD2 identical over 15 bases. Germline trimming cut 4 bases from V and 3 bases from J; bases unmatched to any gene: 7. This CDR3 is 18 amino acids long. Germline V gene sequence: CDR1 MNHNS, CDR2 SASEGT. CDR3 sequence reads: CASSGGLAGGRGYNEQFF. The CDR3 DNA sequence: TGTGCCAGCAGTGGGGGACTAGCGGGAGGTCGGGGCTACAATGAGCAGTTCTTC.

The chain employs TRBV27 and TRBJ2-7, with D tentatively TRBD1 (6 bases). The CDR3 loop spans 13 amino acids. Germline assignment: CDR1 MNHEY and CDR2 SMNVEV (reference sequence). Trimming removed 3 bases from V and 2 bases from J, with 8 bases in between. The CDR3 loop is CASSLGAAYEQYF. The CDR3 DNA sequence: TGTGCCAGCAGTTTGGGGGCAGCCTACGAGCAGTACTTC.

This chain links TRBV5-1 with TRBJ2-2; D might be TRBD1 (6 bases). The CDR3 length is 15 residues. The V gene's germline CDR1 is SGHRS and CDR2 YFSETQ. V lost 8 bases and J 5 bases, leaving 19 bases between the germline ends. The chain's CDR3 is CASVPMGQGTGELFF. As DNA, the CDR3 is TGCGCCAGTGTTCCGATGGGCCAGGGGACCGGGGAGCTGTTTTTT.

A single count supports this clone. CDR3 DNA: TGTGCCAGCAGCTTAGGTCAGGGACTAAACTATGGCTACACCTTC. This gives the protein CASSLGQGLNYGYTF. The rearrangement uses TRBV7-2 and TRBJ1-2; D is perhaps TRBD1 (5 bases). The germline V and J ends were trimmed by 1 base and 2 bases, with 11 bases remaining between them. Germline assignment: CDR1 SGHTA and CDR2 FQGNSA. This CDR3 comprises 15 residues.

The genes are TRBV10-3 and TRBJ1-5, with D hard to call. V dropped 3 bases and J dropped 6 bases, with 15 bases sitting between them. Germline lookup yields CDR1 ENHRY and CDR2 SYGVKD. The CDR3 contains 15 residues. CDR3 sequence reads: CAISDNISKSQPQHF. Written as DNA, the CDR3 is TGTGCCATCAGTGATAATATTTCGAAGAGTCAGCCCCAGCATTTT.

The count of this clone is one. CDR3 sequence (DNA): TGTGCCAGCTCGGGGGAGGGAACAGATACGCAGTATTTT. This sequence encodes CASSGEGTDTQYF. The chain uses TRBV2 and TRBJ2-3; 7 bases match TRBD2. The CDR3 totals 13 residues. Germline CDR1 and CDR2: SNHLY and FYNNEI. Trimming cost V 8 bases and J 3 bases; bases outside gene matches: 5.

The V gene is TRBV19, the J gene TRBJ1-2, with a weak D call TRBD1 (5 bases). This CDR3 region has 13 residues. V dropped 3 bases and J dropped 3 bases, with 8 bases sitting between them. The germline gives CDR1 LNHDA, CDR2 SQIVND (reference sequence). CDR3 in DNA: TGTGCCAGTAGTATCCGGGGGGACTATGGCTACACCTTC. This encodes CASSIRGDYGYTF.

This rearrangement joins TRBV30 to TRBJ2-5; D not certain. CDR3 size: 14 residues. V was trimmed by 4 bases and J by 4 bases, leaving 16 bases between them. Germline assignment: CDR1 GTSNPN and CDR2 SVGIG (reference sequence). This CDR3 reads CAWKRGSSRETQYF. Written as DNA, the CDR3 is TGTGCCTGGAAAAGAGGCAGCTCAAGAGAGACCCAGTACTTC.

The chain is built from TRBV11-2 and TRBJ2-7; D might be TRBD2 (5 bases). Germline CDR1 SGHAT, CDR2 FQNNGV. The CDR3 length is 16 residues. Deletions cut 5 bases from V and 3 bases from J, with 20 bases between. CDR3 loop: CASSPVDAGASYEQYF. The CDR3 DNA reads TGTGCCAGCAGCCCAGTGGATGCGGGTGCAAGCTACGAGCAGTACTTC.

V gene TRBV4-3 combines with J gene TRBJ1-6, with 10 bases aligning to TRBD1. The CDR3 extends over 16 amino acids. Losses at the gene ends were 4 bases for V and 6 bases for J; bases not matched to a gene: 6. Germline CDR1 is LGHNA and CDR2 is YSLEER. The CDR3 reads CASSLRDRGLNSPLHF. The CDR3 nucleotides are TGCGCCAGCAGCCTCCGGGACAGGGGCCTTAATTCACCCCTCCACTTT.

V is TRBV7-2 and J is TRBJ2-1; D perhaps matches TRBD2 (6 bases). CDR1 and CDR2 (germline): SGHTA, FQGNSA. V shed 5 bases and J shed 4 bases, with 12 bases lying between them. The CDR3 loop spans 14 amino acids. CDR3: CASSGGTVYNEQFF. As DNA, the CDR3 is TGTGCCAGCAGCGGCGGGACTGTATACAATGAGCAGTTCTTC.

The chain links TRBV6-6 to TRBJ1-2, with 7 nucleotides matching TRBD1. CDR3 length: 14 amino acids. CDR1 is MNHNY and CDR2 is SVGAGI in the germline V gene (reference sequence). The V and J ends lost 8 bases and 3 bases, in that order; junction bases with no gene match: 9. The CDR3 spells CASSKTGADYGYTF. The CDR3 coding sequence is TGTGCCAGCTCTAAAACAGGGGCGGACTATGGCTACACCTTC.